These 6 T cell receptor beta chains share one sample of origin, sequenced in a study of blood T cells in healthy people across ages. A second about 6 to 12 cycle PCR used barcoded and J-beta primers. TCRdb re-analysed the 5' RACE reads in MiXCR, keeping a single row per CDR3 protein. In the table there are about 570,000 distinct CDR3 sequences, approximately 26% of which are singletons. These data also formed part of another study, on T cells of mothers and their children.

The sequenced sample was blood. The receptor source for this set is a boy between 2 and 10 years old in good health.

The V call is TRBV9, the J call TRBJ1-2; a weak D match, TRBD1 (5 bases). Trimming left V 4 bases short and J 3 bases short, with 22 bases between. The CDR3 has 17 residues. Germline V CDR1 and CDR2: SGDLS, YYNGEE. The CDR3 bases are TGTGCCAGCAGCAGCTCCCCTCGGAGGGCGGGGCACTATGGCTACACCTTC. It is translated as CASSSSPRRAGHYGYTF.

CDR3 sequence: CASSLGSGGAEAFF. The CDR3 DNA reads as TGTGCCAGCAGTTTGGGATCAGGGGGTGCTGAAGCTTTCTTT. The chain recombines TRBV12-3 or TRBV12-4 with TRBJ1-1; 7 bases line up with TRBD1. Trimming cost V 3 bases and J 6 bases; bases outside gene matches: 7. The CDR3 is 14 amino acids.

This chain links TRBV20-1 with TRBJ2-1; D gene unclear. The germline V gene encodes CDR1 DFQATT and CDR2 SNEGSKA (reference sequence). CDR3 size: 15 residues. Trimming left V 2 bases short and J 0 bases short, with 11 bases between. Written as DNA, the CDR3 is TGCAGTGCTAGACGCGGCGCCAGCTCCTACAATGAGCAGTTCTTC. This gives the protein CSARRGASSYNEQFF.

In its sample, this clonotype was seen many times. The chain combines TRBV6-1 with TRBJ1-3; D remains unclear. This CDR3 is built from 13 residues. Germline CDR1 and CDR2: MNHNS and SASEGT. The V end lost 4 bases, the J end lost 1 base, and 5 bases lay between the germline ends. CDR3 sequence (DNA): TGTGCCAGCAGTGGTGGTTCTGGAAACACCATATATTTT. Translating it yields CASSGGSGNTIYF.

V usage is TRBV19 and J usage is TRBJ1-6; 9 nucleotides match TRBD1. Germline V CDR1 and CDR2: LNHDA, SQIVND (reference sequence). This CDR3 region has 14 residues. Trimming at V came to 2 bases and at J to 9 bases, leaving 2 bases not matched to a gene. The CDR3 is CASSISTGGSPLHF. The CDR3 coding sequence is TGTGCCAGTAGTATATCGACAGGGGGTTCACCCCTCCACTTT.

As for this clonotype: At one end, the junction sequence differs from germline, possibly due to a read error. J is TRBJ2-1 and V is TRBV12-3 or TRBV12-4; 10 bases agree with TRBD2. This CDR3 comprises 15 residues. The CDR3 bases are TGTGCCAACAGTTTAGCGGGAGGTCCGTACAATGAGCAGTTCTTC. Translated: CANSLAGGPYNEQFF.